A few counts support the clone carrying this T cell receptor beta chain. CDR1 and CDR2 (germline): MNHEY, SVGAGI. The CDR3 sequence is 14 residues long. The V and J ends lost 0 bases and 3 bases respectively, with 9 bases between them. These data come from a study of T cell clonotyping in hematopoietic cell transplantation. Some clones are missing from TCRdb's copy, which holds only in-frame ones; the method was immunoSEQ multiplex PCR. The repertoire holds 15,000 to 20,000 clones, with 61% as singletons. The chain employs TRBV6-5 and TRBJ2-7, with D perhaps TRBD2 (6 bases). This TCR came from a male patient aged 45-60 years who had an allogeneic stem cell transplant from an unrelated donor, so T cells may come from the graft donor. Some clones in this sample may be carry-over from other donors' samples. This sample comprised PBMCs, obtained 30 days after allogeneic stem cell transplant. The CDR3 DNA sequence: TGTGCCAGCAGTTACTCGCCGGGGGTCTACGAGCAGTACTTC. Amino acids: CASSYSPGVYEQYF.